These 12 T cell receptor beta chains share one sample of origin, sequenced in a study of cytomegalovirus exposure and HLA in healthy donors. The PCR had 60 Vbeta and 13 Jbeta primers. Measured with immunoSEQ multiplex PCR; TCRdb has only the in-frame clones, and not every one. The sample consists of tens of thousands of clones, 75% to 80% of them appearing once. The sequencing input was PBMCs. These TCRs come from a man younger than 35 in good health and CMV-seronegative.

There are a few counts of this clone. This chain joins TRBV7-2 and TRBJ2-7; D is perhaps TRBD2 (7 bases). This CDR3 has 13 residues. V lost 1 base and J lost 6, with 10 bases in between. Germline CDR1 reads SGHTA; CDR2 reads FQGNSA. CDR3 nucleotide sequence: TGTGCCAGCAGCTTAGTGGCGGGGGCCGAGCAGTACGTC. It codes for CASSLVAGAEQYV.

The V and J genes are TRBV7-3 and TRBJ2-1; TRBD2 matches at 12 bases. The V gene end was trimmed by 5 bases and the J gene end by 8 bases; junction bases not matched to a gene: 7. In germline, CDR1 is SGHTA, CDR2 FQGTGA. CDR3 size: 15 residues. The chain's CDR3 is CASSPSGGADYEQFF. The CDR3 DNA reads TGTGCCAGCAGCCCTAGCGGGGGGGCCGACTATGAGCAGTTCTTC.

This chain's CDR3 is CASSGGTVDLETQYF. In DNA form, the CDR3 reads TGCGCCAGCAGCGGGGGGACGGTAGACCTAGAGACCCAGTACTTC. V and J are TRBV5-1 and TRBJ2-5; tentative D call: TRBD2 (6 bases). V was pared by 4 bases and J by 4 bases, with 17 bases between. The CDR3 spans 15 residues. Germline CDR1 and CDR2: SGHRS and YFSETQ.

Only a few counts were recorded for this clone. This rearrangement joins TRBV11-2 to TRBJ2-7; 7 nucleotides match TRBD1. The CDR3 loop spans 12 amino acids. From germline, CDR1 is SGHAT and CDR2 FQNNGV. Trimming took 2 bases from V and 6 from J; bases not matched to a gene: 1. The CDR3 DNA is TGTGCCAGCAGCTTATCAGGGGGCGAGCAGTACTTC. Encoded protein: CASSLSGGEQYF. The full variable domain, with the rest looked up from reference TRBV11-2 and TRBJ2-7, is EAGVAQSPRYKIIEKRQSVAFWCNPISGHATLYWYQQILGQGPKLLIQFQNNGVVDDSQLPKDRFSAERLKGVDSTLKIQPAKLEDSAVYLCASSLSGGEQYFGPGTRLTVT.

This chain uses TRBV5-4 with TRBJ2-1; D remains unclear. CDR3 length: 13 amino acids. Looked up from germline, CDR1 is SGHNT and CDR2 is YYREEE (reference sequence). V was clipped by 1 base and J by 2 bases, with 4 bases between them. The CDR3 region has the DNA TGTGCCAGCAGCTTGTCAACCTACAATGAGCAGTTCTTC. Residues: CASSLSTYNEQFF.

The chain links TRBV11-1 to TRBJ1-1; 10 nucleotides match TRBD1. This CDR3 contains 15 residues. Germline trimming cut 4 bases from V and 5 bases from J; bases unmatched to any gene: 7. The germline V gene encodes CDR1 SGHAT and CDR2 FQDESV (reference sequence). CDR3 coding DNA: TGTGCCAGCAGCTGGGGGGACAGGGGAAATACTGAAGCTTTCTTT. This codes for CASSWGDRGNTEAFF.

The chain joins TRBV7-2 to TRBJ2-3; weak D call: TRBD2 (5 bases). Germline CDR1 reads SGHTA; CDR2 reads FQGNSA. The CDR3 loop spans 13 amino acids. The V gene lost 4 bases and the J gene lost 8 bases, with 13 bases spanning the gap. CDR3 loop: CASSSDGIVTQYF. In DNA form, the CDR3 reads TGTGCCAGCAGCTCCGACGGGATAGTTACGCAGTATTTT.

The V and J genes are TRBV5-1 and TRBJ1-6; D is unclear. The CDR3 has 15 residues. Germline-derived CDR1 and CDR2 are SGHRS and YFSETQ. With 0 bases removed from V and 6 bases from J, the gap between germline ends came to 10 bases. CDR3 sequence reads: CASSLGPGGNSPLHF. CDR3 nucleotides: TGCGCCAGCAGCTTGGGCCCCGGAGGTAATTCACCCCTCCACTTT.

This clone was found once. This sequence joins TRBV28 and TRBJ1-2; the D gene is possibly TRBD1 (6 bases). V lost 8 bases, J lost 2 bases, and 12 bases lay in between. The CDR3 has 13 amino acids. Looked up from germline, CDR1 is MDHEN and CDR2 is SYDVKM. CDR3 nucleotide sequence: TGTGCCAGCGGTGGGCAGGGGAACTATGGCTACACCTTC. Protein product: CASGGQGNYGYTF.

This chain connects TRBV21-1 to TRBJ2-3; the table's D call of TRBD2 was not tested on the DNA. TRBV21-1 is noted as a pseudogene. This CDR3 has 13 residues. The CDR3 region is CASRSGGTDTQYF. For the CDR3, the DNA is TGTGCCAGCCGGAGCGGGGGTACAGATACGCAGTATTTT.

This clone was picked up one time. The chain uses TRBV5-1 and TRBJ2-4; D gene unclear. This CDR3 is built from 14 residues. The germline gives CDR1 SGHRS, CDR2 YFSETQ. With 0 bases removed from V and 2 bases from J, the gap between germline ends came to 6 bases. In nucleotides, the CDR3 is TGCGCCAGCAGCTTGGCGGAGTCCAAAAACATTCAGTACTTC. Protein: CASSLAESKNIQYF.

The V and J genes are TRBV7-6 and TRBJ2-1; D is ambiguous. CDR3 length: 13 amino acids. Germline V lookup: CDR1 SGHVS, CDR2 FNYEAQ. V dropped 1 base and J dropped 6 bases, with 7 bases sitting between them. CDR3 sequence: CASSLDFINEQFF. The CDR3 DNA sequence: TGTGCCAGCAGCTTAGACTTCATCAATGAGCAGTTCTTC.